Listed below are T cell receptor beta chains from one sample, sequenced in a study of brain T cells in children with intractable seizures. The repertoire was sequenced with immunoSEQ multiplex PCR; TCRdb's copy has only in-frame clones and lacks some. The sample carries about 320,000 clones, over 90% recorded once. The sample consisted of peripheral blood, taken 4 to 6 months after surgery. The source is a boy in the first two years of life with tuberous sclerosis and intractable seizures. Each CDR3 is given with its conserved first and last residue. D genes are given only for firm matches. Not every row has a clone size; where given, it reads once, few, many or a size class.

V: TRBV6-5; J: TRBJ1-1; length: 13; size: .; D: .; DNA: TGTGCCAGCAGGACCCCCGGGAACACTGAAGCTTTCTTT; CDR3: CASRTPGNTEAFF
V: TRBV19; J: TRBJ2-3; length: 14; size: .; D: .; DNA: TGTGCCAGTAGTGTCGCATCACGCACAGATACGCAGTATTTT; CDR3: CASSVASRTDTQYF
V: TRBV4-1; J: TRBJ2-1; length: 17; size: .; D: .; DNA: TGCGCCAGCAGCCTAAGGGGCCCCGGACTATCATACAATGAGCAGTTCTTC; CDR3: CASSLRGPGLSYNEQFF
V: TRBV6-5; J: TRBJ2-7; length: 14; size: .; D: .; DNA: TGTGCCAGCAGTTACTCGTATGGTTCCCACGAGCAGTACTTC; CDR3: CASSYSYGSHEQYF
V: TRBV7-9; J: TRBJ2-7; length: 13; size: .; D: TRBD1; DNA: TGTGCCAGCAGCCCAACAGGGGGCGAAGAGCAGTACTTC; CDR3: CASSPTGGEEQYF
V: TRBV7-9; J: TRBJ2-3; length: 16; size: .; D: .; DNA: TGTGCCAGCAGCTGGTTGGGAGGGGGCTTTACAGATACGCAGTATTTT; CDR3: CASSWLGGGFTDTQYF
V: TRBV18; J: TRBJ1-6; length: 17; size: .; D: .; DNA: TGTGCCAGCTCACCACTTAACCCGGGTGGTGGGGATTCACCCCTCCACTTT; CDR3: CASSPLNPGGGDSPLHF
V: TRBV2; J: TRBJ2-2; length: 14; size: .; D: .; DNA: TGTGCCAGCGAACGGGACACTATCACCGGGGAGCTGTTTTTT; CDR3: CASERDTITGELFF
V: TRBV6-6; J: TRBJ1-3; length: 15; size: .; D: .; DNA: TGTGCCAGCAGATGGGACACAATCTCTGGAAACACCATATATTTT; CDR3: CASRWDTISGNTIYF
V: TRBV11-3; J: TRBJ2-5; length: 16; size: .; D: TRBD2; DNA: TGTGCCAGCAGCTTAGCGGTAGCGGGAGGTTGGGAGACCCAGTACTTC; CDR3: CASSLAVAGGWETQYF
V: TRBV27; J: TRBJ2-7; length: 15; size: .; D: .; DNA: TGTGCCAGCAGTTCCCTAGAATATTCGGGCTACGAGCAGTACTTC; CDR3: CASSSLEYSGYEQYF
V: TRBV3-1/TRBV3-2; J: TRBJ2-7; length: 15; size: .; D: TRBD1; DNA: TGTGCCAGCAGCCAAGACGACAGGGGGTCCTACGAGCAGTACTTC; CDR3: CASSQDDRGSYEQYF
V: TRBV19; J: TRBJ2-3; length: 13; size: once; D: .; DNA: TGTGCCAGTAGTCTCCCTCCTACAGATACGCAGTATTTT; CDR3: CASSLPPTDTQYF
V: TRBV7-9; J: TRBJ2-1; length: 15; size: .; D: TRBD2; DNA: TGTGCCAGCAGCTCAAGCGGGAGCGGGCATCGTGAGCAGTTCTTC; CDR3: CASSSSGSGHREQFF
V: TRBV14; J: TRBJ2-7; length: 16; size: .; D: TRBD1; DNA: TGTGCCAGCAGCCAGCGAGCGGACAGGGAGTTGGAAGAGCAGTACTTC; CDR3: CASSQRADRELEEQYF
V: TRBV30; J: TRBJ1-1; length: 12; size: .; D: TRBD1; DNA: TGTGCCTGGGACAGGGAAAAGGCTGAAGCTTTCTTT; CDR3: CAWDREKAEAFF
V: TRBV6-5; J: TRBJ2-7; length: 13; size: .; D: .; DNA: TGTGCCAGCAGGACGGAAGCTCAGGGCGAGCAGTACTTC; CDR3: CASRTEAQGEQYF
V: TRBV6-6; J: TRBJ2-2; length: 15; size: .; D: .; DNA: TGTGCCAGCAGTTACGAGGGGCCCACCACCGGGGAGCTGTTTTTT; CDR3: CASSYEGPTTGELFF
V: TRBV6-5; J: TRBJ1-6; length: 15; size: .; D: TRBD1; DNA: TGTGCCAGCAGTTGGGACAGCTCCTATAATTCACCCCTCCACTTT; CDR3: CASSWDSSYNSPLHF
V: TRBV18; J: TRBJ1-3; length: 16; size: .; D: .; DNA: TGTGCCAGCTCACCAATGAGCGGGGGGCCTGGAAACACCATATATTTT; CDR3: CASSPMSGGPGNTIYF
V: TRBV7-2; J: TRBJ2-1; length: 16; size: .; D: TRBD2; DNA: TGTGCCAGCAGCCCCGGGACTAGCGGGATTCAGGGTGAGCAGTTCTTC; CDR3: CASSPGTSGIQGEQFF
V: TRBV21-1; J: TRBJ1-3; length: 17; size: .; D: .; DNA: TGTGCCAGCAGCAAAGCGCTTACAGGGAACTCTGGAAACACCATATATTTT; CDR3: CASSKALTGNSGNTIYF
V: TRBV7-8; J: TRBJ2-1; length: 13; size: .; D: .; DNA: TGTGCCCTAGCCGCCCCAGGGTCCGATGAGCAGTTCTTC; CDR3: CALAAPGSDEQFF
V: TRBV19; J: TRBJ2-7; length: 15; size: once; D: TRBD1; DNA: TGTGCCAGTAGTAGGACAGGGCTTAGAGGCTACGAGCAGTACTTC; CDR3: CASSRTGLRGYEQYF
V: TRBV6-1; J: TRBJ1-2; length: 14; size: .; D: .; DNA: TGTGCCAGCAGTGAACTACGCACTTCATATGGCTACACCTTC; CDR3: CASSELRTSYGYTF
V: TRBV19; J: TRBJ1-1; length: 14; size: .; D: .; DNA: TGTGCCAGTAGTATTTATATGGGGGAGACTGAAGCTTTCTTT; CDR3: CASSIYMGETEAFF
V: TRBV3-1/TRBV3-2; J: TRBJ2-7; length: 16; size: .; D: .; DNA: TGTGCCAGCAGCCAAGATTGGGCGGGGGCAGGCTACGAGCAGTACTTC; CDR3: CASSQDWAGAGYEQYF
V: TRBV3-1/TRBV3-2; J: TRBJ2-5; length: 18; size: .; D: TRBD2; DNA: TGTGCCAGCAGCCAAGTTTGGCCTAGCGGGAGGAGTTGGGAGACCCAGTACTTC; CDR3: CASSQVWPSGRSWETQYF
V: TRBV7-3; J: TRBJ2-1; length: 12; size: .; D: .; DNA: TGTGCCAGCAGCTTAAGGGGCCGGGAGCAGTTCTTC; CDR3: CASSLRGREQFF
V: TRBV7-9; J: TRBJ2-3; length: 15; size: .; D: .; DNA: TGTGCCAGCACCCAAGAGAGACTTAGCACAGATACGCAGTATTTT; CDR3: CASTQERLSTDTQYF
V: TRBV5-1; J: TRBJ1-2; length: 16; size: once; D: .; DNA: TGCGCCAGCAGCTTCTCCGGGACACCAGCTAACTATGGCTACACCTTC; CDR3: CASSFSGTPANYGYTF
V: TRBV7-9; J: TRBJ2-1; length: 15; size: once; D: TRBD2; DNA: TGTGCCAGCAGCCGACTAGCGGGAGACCACAATGAGCAGTTCTTC; CDR3: CASSRLAGDHNEQFF
V: TRBV9; J: TRBJ2-7; length: 17; size: once; D: TRBD1; DNA: TGTGCCAGCAGCGTAGGCCCCGGGCCAGGGGGATCCTACGAGCAGTACTTC; CDR3: CASSVGPGPGGSYEQYF
V: TRBV30; J: TRBJ1-6; length: 14; size: few; D: .; DNA: TGTGCCTCCGCAGGACAGTTACGGAATTCACCCCTCCACTTT; CDR3: CASAGQLRNSPLHF
V: TRBV29-1; J: TRBJ2-5; length: 13; size: .; D: .; DNA: TGCAGCGTTGAATATTCGCTCCAAGAGACCCAGTACTTC; CDR3: CSVEYSLQETQYF
V: TRBV15; J: TRBJ2-7; length: 17; size: .; D: TRBD2; DNA: TGTGCCACCAGCAGAGGTGGGGGACTAGCGGGAGTAGGCGAGCAGTACTTC; CDR3: CATSRGGGLAGVGEQYF
V: TRBV2; J: TRBJ1-5; length: 12; size: .; D: .; DNA: TGTGCCAGCGGCCGCGGCAATCAGCCCCAGCATTTT; CDR3: CASGRGNQPQHF
V: TRBV6-5; J: TRBJ2-4; length: 14; size: .; D: TRBD1; DNA: TGTGCCAGCAGTCGGGACAGCTTTAAAAACATTCAGTACTTC; CDR3: CASSRDSFKNIQYF
V: TRBV10-3; J: TRBJ1-5; length: 15; size: .; D: .; DNA: TGTGCCATCAGCGTAGGGGGGGCGCGCAATCAGCCCCAGCATTTT; CDR3: CAISVGGARNQPQHF
V: TRBV6-4; J: TRBJ1-1; length: 14; size: .; D: .; DNA: TGTGCCAGCAGTGAACGGCAGCATAACACTGAAGCTTTCTTT; CDR3: CASSERQHNTEAFF
V: TRBV19; J: TRBJ1-5; length: 15; size: .; D: .; DNA: TGTGCCAGTAGCACGCGGCAGCCGATCAATCAGCCCCAGCATTTT; CDR3: CASSTRQPINQPQHF
V: TRBV6-5; J: TRBJ1-1; length: 16; size: .; D: .; DNA: TGTGCCAGCAGTTACTATACCTGGTTGATGAACACTGAAGCTTTCTTT; CDR3: CASSYYTWLMNTEAFF
V: TRBV27; J: TRBJ2-7; length: 14; size: once; D: TRBD2; DNA: TGTGCCAGCACCTTGACTAGCGGCCTCTACGAGCAGTACTTC; CDR3: CASTLTSGLYEQYF
V: TRBV29-1; J: TRBJ1-1; length: 15; size: .; D: TRBD1; DNA: TGCAGCGTTGGAGCGGACAGGGGCTGGAACACTGAAGCTTTCTTT; CDR3: CSVGADRGWNTEAFF
V: TRBV7-9; J: TRBJ2-1; length: 18; size: .; D: TRBD2; DNA: TGTGCCAGCAGCTCAAGGCGGACTAGCGGGAGTCCAGTTGAGGAGCAGTTCTTC; CDR3: CASSSRRTSGSPVEEQFF
V: TRBV2; J: TRBJ1-2; length: 12; size: .; D: .; DNA: TGTGCCAGCATAGGTAACAACTATGGCTACACCTTC; CDR3: CASIGNNYGYTF
V: TRBV30; J: TRBJ2-5; length: 15; size: .; D: TRBD1; DNA: TGTGCCTGGAGTCGCGGACAGGATATACAAGAGACCCAGTACTTC; CDR3: CAWSRGQDIQETQYF
V: TRBV5-4; J: TRBJ1-2; length: 13; size: .; D: TRBD1; DNA: TGTGCCAGCAGCTTTCGACAGGGGTATGGCTACACCTTC; CDR3: CASSFRQGYGYTF
V: TRBV30; J: TRBJ1-2; length: 13; size: .; D: .; DNA: TGTGCCTGGGGGAGGATTGGTAACTATGGCTACACCTTC; CDR3: CAWGRIGNYGYTF
V: TRBV20-1; J: TRBJ2-7; length: 11; size: .; D: .; DNA: TGCAGTGCTACCCCGGAGAACGAGCAGTACTTC; CDR3: CSATPENEQYF
V: TRBV7-9; J: TRBJ1-5; length: 15; size: .; D: .; DNA: TGTGCCAGCAGCCCAGCGGGGGAAGGCAATCAGCCCCAGCATTTT; CDR3: CASSPAGEGNQPQHF
V: TRBV7-9; J: TRBJ1-1; length: 14; size: .; D: .; DNA: TGTGCCACACGACCGGGGACGGTGAACACTGAAGCTTTCTTT; CDR3: CATRPGTVNTEAFF
V: TRBV29-1; J: TRBJ2-2; length: 13; size: .; D: .; DNA: TGCAGCGTTGAAGAGGGCCTGACCGGGGAGCTGTTTTTT; CDR3: CSVEEGLTGELFF
V: TRBV12-3/TRBV12-4; J: TRBJ2-5; length: 12; size: .; D: .; DNA: TGTGCCAGCACTCTACACCGCCGGGCCCAGTACTTC; CDR3: CASTLHRRAQYF
V: TRBV5-1; J: TRBJ1-4; length: 15; size: .; D: .; DNA: TGCGCCAGCAGCCTCGCCGGTGCAACTAATGAAAAACTGTTTTTT; CDR3: CASSLAGATNEKLFF
V: TRBV13; J: TRBJ1-1; length: 21; size: .; D: .; DNA: TGTGCCAGCAGCTTAGCCTACCCTTCGAGAGGGTATAGTGAGTTCGACCCCGAAGCTTTCTTT; CDR3: CASSLAYPSRGYSEFDPEAFF
V: TRBV25-1; J: TRBJ1-5; length: 14; size: .; D: .; DNA: TGTGCCAGCGGGGGCCAGGGACCTGAGCAGCCCCAGCATTTT; CDR3: CASGGQGPEQPQHF